Presented here are 28 T cell receptor beta chains from one specimen sequenced in a study of control samples from healthy donors and cancer patients. TCRdb's copy holds only in-frame clones and misses some; the assay was immunoSEQ multiplex PCR. Here the sample spans approximately 98,000 clones, around 80% being singletons. What was sequenced was blood. The receptor source for this set is a man aged 18-30 years in good health.

The chain uses TRBV19 and TRBJ2-3; possibly TRBD1 for D (5 bases). Trimming took 7 bases from V and 1 from J, leaving 9 bases between them. The CDR3 has 13 residues. CDR1 and CDR2 from the germline V gene are LNHDA and SQIVND (reference sequence). The CDR3 coding sequence is TGTGCCAGTACCCCGACAGGCACAGATACGCAGTATTTT. Protein: CASTPTGTDTQYF.

CDR3 coding DNA: TGTGCCAGCAGCCCGGGACAGGGCTATGAGCAGTTCTTC. Residues: CASSPGQGYEQFF. This sequence joins TRBV3-1 (or the pseudogene TRBV3-2) and TRBJ2-1, with 9 bases lining up with TRBD1. The trim removed 4 bases at V and 8 bases at J, leaving 3 bases unmatched. This CDR3 has 13 residues. Germline CDR1 is LGHDT and CDR2 is YNNKEL (reference sequence).

The chain combines TRBV14 with TRBJ1-6; D unclear. The CDR3 loop spans 17 amino acids. Per germline, CDR1 SGHDN and CDR2 FVKESK. V was cut by 2 bases and J by 0 bases, with 11 bases left in between. The CDR3 region has the DNA TGTGCCAGCAGCCAAAGGAGGGCGAGCTCCTATAATTCACCCCTCCACTTT. Protein sequence: CASSQRRASSYNSPLHF. Looking up the rest from reference TRBV14 and TRBJ1-6 gives the full variable domain: EAGVTQFPSHSVIEKGQTVTLRCDPISGHDNLYWYRRVMGKEIKFLLHFVKESKQDESGMPNNRFLAERTGGTYSTLKVQPAELEDSGVYFCASSQRRASSYNSPLHFGNGTRLTVT.

The J gene is TRBJ1-2, the V gene TRBV6-5, with D maybe TRBD1 (6 bases). Between the trimmed V and J ends, which lost 5 bases and 4 bases, there was a span of 14 bases. The CDR3 has 14 amino acids. Germline CDR1 reads MNHEY; CDR2 reads SVGAGI. CDR3 nucleotide sequence: TGTGCCAGCAGTCATCAGACAGGAGCCTATGGCTACACCTTC. It encodes CASSHQTGAYGYTF.

This chain connects TRBV6-5 to TRBJ2-3; 8 nucleotides line up with TRBD2. Germline V gene sequence: CDR1 MNHEY, CDR2 SVGAGI. The CDR3 has 15 amino acids. V dropped 5 bases and J dropped 3; count of bases not matched to a gene: 7. The CDR3 region has the DNA TGTGCCAGCAGTCCAGCGGGGGCGTCGACAGATACGCAGTATTTT. It encodes CASSPAGASTDTQYF.

The chain employs TRBV7-2 and TRBJ2-7, with a weak D call TRBD1 (5 bases). The CDR3 sequence is 13 residues long. The germline gives CDR1 SGHTA, CDR2 FQGNSA. Trimming removed 0 bases from V and 6 bases from J, with 9 bases in between. The DNA of the CDR3 is TGTGCCAGCAGCTTAGCAGGGGTGACCGAGCAGTACGTC. Translated: CASSLAGVTEQYV.

The CDR3 is CASSEAEGNEKLFF. The CDR3 coding sequence is TGTGCCAGCAGTGAAGCAGAGGGGAACGAAAAACTGTTTTTT. The chain couples TRBV2 to TRBJ1-4, with a weak D call TRBD1 (5 bases). The length of the CDR3 is 14 residues. CDR1 SNHLY and CDR2 FYNNEI come from the germline V gene. V shed 0 bases and J shed 8 bases, with 10 bases lying between them.

The chain joins TRBV9 to TRBJ2-5; 9 bases line up with TRBD1. V lost 0 bases and J lost 5; bases outside the gene matches: 14. This CDR3 is built from 18 residues. Germline assignment: CDR1 SGDLS and CDR2 YYNGEE. CDR3 DNA: TGTGCCAGCAGCGTAGGGGTGGGGACAGGGCCTGTGGGGGAGACCCAGTACTTC. Translation gives CASSVGVGTGPVGETQYF.

This clone occurred a few times. The rearrangement joins TRBV4-3 to TRBJ1-5; D ambiguous. Germline CDR1 reads LGHNA; CDR2 reads YSLEER. Trimming removed 4 bases from V and 1 base from J, with 17 bases in between. The CDR3 extends over 17 amino acids. The CDR3 DNA reads as TGCGCCAGCAGCCCAGGTCGAGTACCGGAAAGCAATCAGCCCCAGCATTTT. It codes for CASSPGRVPESNQPQHF.

The CDR3 loop is CALLELGTGPNYGYTF. The DNA of the CDR3 is TGTGCCTTACTAGAACTTGGGACAGGGCCTAACTATGGCTACACCTTC. The V call is TRBV30, the J call TRBJ1-2, with 9 bases that match TRBD1. Looked up from germline, CDR1 is GTSNPN and CDR2 is SVGIG (reference sequence). V was clipped by 7 bases and J by 0 bases; unmatched bases: 12. The CDR3 has 16 residues.

This chain uses TRBV7-6 with TRBJ1-2; D gene ambiguous. The CDR3 runs to 11 residues. With 5 bases removed from V and 8 bases from J, the gap between germline ends came to 9 bases. The V gene's germline CDR1 is SGHVS and CDR2 FNYEAQ. The CDR3 nucleotides read TGTGCCAGCAGCACACCGGGAGGCTACACCTTC. This translates into CASSTPGGYTF.

This rearrangement joins TRBV12-5 to TRBJ1-1; D gene uncertain. The V and J ends lost 6 bases and 5 bases respectively, with 10 bases between them. Germline assignment: CDR1 LGHNT and CDR2 FRNRAP. The CDR3 runs to 12 residues. CDR3 loop: CASGYLETEAFF. CDR3 sequence (DNA): TGTGCTAGTGGGTATCTAGAAACTGAAGCTTTCTTT.

The chain combines TRBV7-2 with TRBJ1-6; TRBD1 matches at 9 bases. Per the germline V gene, CDR1 is SGHTA and CDR2 is FQGNSA. V trimming: 2 bases; J trimming: 9 bases; junction bases outside the gene matches: 5. The CDR3 has 15 residues. The CDR3 loop is CASSLSGQGISPLHF. CDR3 coding DNA: TGTGCCAGCAGCTTATCGGGACAGGGAATTTCACCCCTCCACTTT.

V and J are TRBV25-1 and TRBJ1-6; 8 bases are a match to TRBD1. CDR3 length: 16 residues. Trimming removed 2 bases from V and 7 bases from J; junction bases left unmatched: 7. CDR1 is MGHDK and CDR2 is SYGVNS in the germline V gene. The CDR3 loop is CASSESWTGRNSPLHF. In nucleotides, the CDR3 is TGTGCCAGCAGTGAAAGTTGGACAGGGAGGAATTCACCCCTCCACTTT.

This clone came up once. The rearrangement joins TRBV12-3 or TRBV12-4 to TRBJ2-7; 7 bases are a match to TRBD1. V shed 5 bases and J 12 bases; nucleotides not matched to a gene: 13. The CDR3 loop spans 13 amino acids. The chain's CDR3 is CASSAEPGQLGYF. The CDR3 coding sequence is TGTGCCAGCAGTGCTGAACCGGGACAGCTTGGGTACTTC.

The chain employs TRBV12-2 and TRBJ1-2; TRBD1, as called in the table, went unchecked against the DNA. TRBV12-2 is a known pseudogene. The CDR3 covers 13 residues. The CDR3 region has the DNA TGTGCAAGTCGCTTAGGGCCCAGGGGTGGCTACACCTTC. Protein sequence: CASRLGPRGGYTF.

This chain uses TRBV27 with TRBJ1-2, with a tentative D call TRBD1 (6 bases). Trimming cost V 5 bases and J 3 bases, with 19 bases left between them. Germline-derived CDR1 and CDR2 are MNHEY and SMNVEV (reference sequence). This CDR3 spans 16 amino acids. CDR3 coding DNA: TGTGCCAGCAGTCCCCTGGACAGACCCTACCACTATGGCTACACCTTC. It encodes CASSPLDRPYHYGYTF.

The chain is built from TRBV11-2 and TRBJ2-7; the D gene could be TRBD1 or TRBD2 (7 bases each). V was clipped by 5 bases and J by 6 bases, with 23 bases between them. The length of the CDR3 is 16 residues. Germline V gene data show CDR1 as SGHAT and CDR2 as FQNNGV. The DNA of the CDR3 is TGTGCCAGCAGCCGATTAGGCACCCAGGGGGGGGCCGAGCAGTACTTC. Protein product: CASSRLGTQGGAEQYF.

The V and J genes are TRBV6-5 and TRBJ1-1; TRBD1 matches 7 bases. Germline V gene lookup returns CDR1 MNHEY and CDR2 SVGAGI. The V gene end was trimmed by 8 bases and the J gene end by 4 bases; junction bases not matched to a gene: 13. The CDR3 has 15 amino acids. This chain's CDR3 is CASGAGGGRGTEAFF. CDR3 bases: TGTGCCAGCGGGGCAGGAGGGGGCCGGGGCACTGAAGCTTTCTTT.

The chain uses TRBV3-1 (or the pseudogene TRBV3-2) and TRBJ2-5; D is undetermined. V lost 4 bases and J lost 3, with 18 bases in between. The CDR3 length is 16 residues. Germline assignment: CDR1 LGHDT and CDR2 YNNKEL (reference sequence). CDR3 sequence: CASSRRLMNREETQYF. CDR3 nucleotides: TGTGCCAGCAGCCGGAGATTAATGAATAGAGAAGAGACCCAGTACTTC.

A word on this clone: Additional DNA sequences in this sample encode the identical CDR3. The chain recombines TRBV5-1 with TRBJ2-1; D possibly corresponds to TRBD1 (6 bases). CDR1 and CDR2 from the germline V gene are SGHRS and YFSETQ. The germline V and J ends were trimmed by 2 bases and 4 bases, with 10 bases remaining between them. The CDR3 contains 14 residues. The CDR3 region has the DNA TGCGCCAGCAGCTTAGGACAGCTTTACAATGAGCAGTTCTTC. Protein sequence: CASSLGQLYNEQFF.

V is TRBV6-5 and J is TRBJ1-1; the match to TRBD1 covers 7 bases. V trimming: 5 bases; J trimming: 4 bases; junction bases outside the gene matches: 7. The CDR3 has 14 residues. Germline V gene data show CDR1 as MNHEY and CDR2 as SVGAGI. Here the CDR3 reads CASSPDRVGTEAFF. In DNA form, the CDR3 reads TGTGCCAGCAGTCCCGACAGGGTCGGCACTGAAGCTTTCTTT.

This clone was seen a single time. The chain is built from TRBV6-4 and TRBJ2-3, with 8 bases identical to TRBD2. The trim removed 6 bases at V and 4 bases at J, leaving 6 bases unmatched. From germline, CDR1 is MRHNA and CDR2 SNTAGT. The CDR3 is 14 amino acids. CDR3 loop: CASRPGGAADTQYF. DNA of the CDR3: TGTGCCAGCAGACCCGGGGGGGCAGCAGATACGCAGTATTTT.

The chain combines TRBV27 with TRBJ2-1; 14 bases are a match to TRBD2. Germline CDR1 is MNHEY and CDR2 is SMNVEV (reference sequence). The CDR3 is 16 amino acids. The ends lost 4 bases at V and 8 bases at J; junction bases unmatched: 7. CDR3 region: CASSWTSGGPWDEQFF. Here the CDR3 DNA reads TGTGCCAGCAGTTGGACTAGCGGGGGGCCGTGGGATGAGCAGTTCTTC.

The chain employs TRBV30 and TRBJ2-1; D remains ambiguous. The V end lost 3 bases, the J end lost 7 bases, and 16 bases lay between the germline ends. The CDR3 extends over 14 amino acids. The germline gives CDR1 GTSNPN, CDR2 SVGIG (reference sequence). The CDR3 spells CAWRNDPEGNEQFF. The CDR3 nucleotides are TGTGCCTGGAGAAATGACCCCGAAGGGAATGAGCAGTTCTTC.

J is TRBJ1-3 and V is TRBV9; no definite D call. Between the trimmed V and J ends, which lost 8 bases and 2 bases, there was a span of 11 bases. This CDR3 region has 13 residues. The V gene's germline CDR1 is SGDLS and CDR2 YYNGEE. CDR3: CASRPGAGNTIYF. The CDR3 DNA sequence: TGTGCCAGTAGGCCCGGGGCTGGAAACACCATATATTTT. Full variable domain (remainder filled in from reference TRBV9 and TRBJ1-3): DSGVTQTPKHLITATGQRVTLRCSPRSGDLSVYWYQQSLDQGLQFLIQYYNGEERAKGNILERFSAQQFPDLHSELNLSSLELGDSALYFCASRPGAGNTIYFGEGSWLTVV.

The chain combines TRBV19 with TRBJ1-3; unclear D gene. Germline CDR1 and CDR2: LNHDA and SQIVND (reference sequence). Trimming stripped 6 bases from V and 0 bases from J, with 12 bases between. The CDR3 spans 15 residues. CDR3: CASSPDGYSGNTIYF. The CDR3 nucleotides are TGTGCCAGTAGCCCGGACGGGTACTCTGGAAACACCATATATTTT. Supplemented by reference TRBV19 and TRBJ1-3, the full variable domain reads DGGITQSPKYLFRKEGQNVTLSCEQNLNHDAMYWYRQDPGQGLRLIYYSQIVNDFQKGDIAEGYSVSREKKESFPLTVTSAQKNPTAFYLCASSPDGYSGNTIYFGEGSWLTVV.

This rearrangement joins TRBV4-3 to TRBJ1-1; D remains ambiguous. This CDR3 is built from 16 residues. Germline-derived CDR1 and CDR2 are LGHNA and YSLEER. V was shortened by 0 bases and J by 7 bases, with 18 bases between the two germline ends. This CDR3 is CASSQERGSSNLEAFF. CDR3 DNA sequence: TGCGCCAGCAGCCAAGAACGAGGCAGCTCAAACCTTGAAGCTTTCTTT.